This T cell receptor beta chain derives from a study of human T cells and chemical hapten exposure (dated by TCRdb to 2020 to 2023). Looking at the study overall: The libraries were sequenced as a pool, and the TCR yield per sample differed mostly because of small variations in library volumes within the pool. The study tracked peripheral blood TCR repertoire changes in vivo during primary and secondary sensitization to the hapten diphenylcyclopropenone (DPC) in alopecia patients. Each blood RNA sample was used to sequence both TCR alpha and TCR beta chains. What the work shows at the level of the full study, not this receptor alone: No change with DPC sensitization was found in the number of TCRs above 1 in 1000 frequency, and no evidence of global repertoire structure alterations was found. Repeated subsampling changed both the strength of the expansion versus patch-test correlation and the threshold at which that correlation became significant.

About this clonotype itself: Its antigen is not yet known. No much larger clone is present one base from it, and per-base qualities are unavailable.

Total RNA was isolated from unfractionated whole blood collected in Tempus Blood RNA tubes. A handful of healthy volunteers were used as TCR sequencing controls and were bled at day 0, 2 weeks and 6 weeks. The CDR3 covers 15 residues, taking in both the cysteine and the phenylalanine. Just the 45-base CDR3 DNA is kept, in frame starting at base 1. Taken from the germline V gene (reference sequence), the CDR1 and CDR2 loops are DFQATT and SNEGSKA. The junction shows trimming of 5 bases on V and 5 bases on J, and the gene matches do not reach 12 bases of it. Libraries were prepared through 5' RACE. The listed sequencing device is Illumina MiSeq. During library preparation, unique molecular identifiers were attached to individual cDNA molecules so that TCRs could be counted quantitatively and reproducibly. Per the authors' processing: A median of about 89,000 TCRs per sample was observed, with a range of 23,224 to 690,600. The Decombinator software suite was used to annotate the V, J and CDR3 of the TCR reads. For PS versus PT1 abundance plots, all samples were subsampled to the same number of TCRs (28,000). Expanded TCRs were defined as absent before sensitization and observed at least eight times at the 2-week time point. Using fastp at Q25 and MiXCR, TCRdb reprocessed the public reads and kept productive beta chains. Entries that share a CDR3 protein sequence are merged under the most common genes and DNA. The authors' filters were not applied to this entry. The sample table records around 100,000 distinct CDR3 sequences; more than 15% of these occur just once. The leading ten clones occupy about 3% of the sample.

This receptor chain uses TRBV20-1 and TRBJ2-5, with 9 bases in between that match TRBD2. This receptor was identified in a human donor in good health. The DNA reads as follows: TGCAGTGCTCCCCGAGCGGGAGGCTCGGGGGAGACCCAGTACTTC. It encodes CSAPRAGGSGETQYF.